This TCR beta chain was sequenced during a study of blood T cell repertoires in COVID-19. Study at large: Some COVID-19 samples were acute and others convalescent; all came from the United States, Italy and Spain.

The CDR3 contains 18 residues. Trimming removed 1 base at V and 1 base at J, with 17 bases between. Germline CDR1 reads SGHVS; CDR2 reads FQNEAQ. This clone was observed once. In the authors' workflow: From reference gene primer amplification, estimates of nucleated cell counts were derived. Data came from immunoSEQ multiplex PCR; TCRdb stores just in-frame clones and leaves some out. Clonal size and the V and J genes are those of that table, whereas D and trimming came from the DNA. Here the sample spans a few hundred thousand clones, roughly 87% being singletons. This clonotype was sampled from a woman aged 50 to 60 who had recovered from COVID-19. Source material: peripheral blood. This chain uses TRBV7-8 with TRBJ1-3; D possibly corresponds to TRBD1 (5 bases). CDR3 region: CASSLEFRVQLSGNTIYF. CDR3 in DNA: TGTGCCAGCAGCTTAGAATTCAGGGTACAGTTATCTGGAAACACCATATATTTT. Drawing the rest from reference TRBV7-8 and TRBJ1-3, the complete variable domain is GAGVSQSPRYKVAKRGQDVALRCDPISGHVSLFWYQQALGQGPEFLTYFQNEAQLDKSGLPSDRFFAERPEGSVSTLKIQRTQQEDSAVYLCASSLEFRVQLSGNTIYFGEGSWLTVV.